The next 5 T cell receptor beta chains were all read from a single sample in a study of shared clonotypes between healthy human individuals. Profiled with immunoSEQ multiplex PCR; TCRdb holds only in-frame clones, not every one. This repertoire shows around 2,000,000 clones, 85% to 95% found once; its top ten account for approximately 1.7%. CD45RO-negative CD8 cells positively selected for CCR7 made up the naive population, which excluded terminally differentiated effector memory CD45RA+ cells. Sequencing input: naive CD8+ T cells from PBMCs. The receptors originated from a young man in good health. Some clones in this sample may be carry-over from other donors' samples.

Concerning this clone itself: Different DNA sequences within this sample yield the same CDR3. This chain uses TRBV9 with TRBJ2-6; D remains ambiguous. CDR1 is SGDLS and CDR2 is YYNGEE in the germline V gene. The germline V and J ends were trimmed by 0 bases and 0 bases, with 4 bases remaining between them. The CDR3 consists of 15 residues. The CDR3 is CASSVASSGANVLTF. The CDR3 coding sequence is TGTGCCAGCAGCGTAGCCAGCTCTGGGGCCAACGTCCTGACTTTC.

The V gene is TRBV6-5, the J gene TRBJ2-3; possibly TRBD2 for D (6 bases). The germline gives CDR1 MNHEY, CDR2 SVGAGI. This CDR3 spans 15 amino acids. Trimming removed 1 base from V and 1 base from J, with 9 bases in between. CDR3 DNA: TGTGCCAGCAGTTACTTCGGGAGTGGCACAGATACGCAGTATTTT. The encoded protein is CASSYFGSGTDTQYF.

The genes are TRBV9 and TRBJ1-4, with D possibly TRBD1 on 6 matching bases. Germline loops: CDR1 SGDLS, CDR2 YYNGEE. Trimming removed 4 bases at V and 5 bases at J, with 12 bases between. The CDR3 contains 14 residues. CDR3 DNA sequence: TGTGCCAGCAGCCCGATCGACAGGAATGAAAAACTGTTTTTT. Translating gives CASSPIDRNEKLFF.

The chain combines TRBV9 with TRBJ2-7, with 7 nucleotides matching TRBD2. The CDR3 is 17 residues long. The germline CDR1 and CDR2 sequences are SGDLS and YYNGEE. V gave up 3 bases and J gave up 0 bases; unmatched junction bases: 12. CDR3 DNA sequence: TGTGCCAGCAGCGGAACGGAAGAGGGACTATTCTCCTACGAGCAGTACTTC. It codes for CASSGTEEGLFSYEQYF.

The V call is TRBV9, the J call TRBJ1-1; D is unresolved. CDR1 and CDR2 (germline): SGDLS, YYNGEE. The CDR3 runs 13 residues. Trimming took off 7 bases at V and 1 base at J, with 11 bases between the two ends. CDR3 nucleotides: TGTGCCAGCCGAGGGTCAGGGAACACTGAAGCTTTCTTT. Its protein is CASRGSGNTEAFF.